This TCR beta chain was captured by sequencing in a study of shared clonotypes between healthy human individuals. The study, taken as a whole, reports: It was anticipated that sequencing depth would influence how many clonotypes donors shared.

A remark on this clone: Its antigen is not known.

Clones were read by immunoSEQ multiplex PCR, and TCRdb kept only the in-frame ones, dropping some. This table has some 2,500,000 clones, around 93% appearing once. CDR3 size: 17 residues. Germline loops: CDR1 MGHRA, CDR2 YSYEKL. Trimming pared 4 bases from V and 6 bases from J, leaving 23 bases between. The sequenced material came from naive CD4+ T cells from PBMCs. Documented subset: CD45RA+ positively selected. The chain links TRBV4-1 to TRBJ2-3, with D perhaps TRBD2 (5 bases). This receptor was obtained from a man between 18 and 35 years old in good health. Some clones in this sample may be carry-over from other donors' samples. The CDR3 loop reads CASSRGLNSVGRDTQYF. In DNA form, the CDR3 reads TGCGCCAGCAGCCGCGGGCTCAATTCGGTTGGGCGGGATACGCAGTATTTT.